The text below deals with one T cell receptor (beta chain). Cohort assignment relied on participant-reported clinical history. Authors' analysis steps: Reference gene primer amplification in the assay estimated nucleated cell counts. Sequencing was performed with immunoSEQ multiplex PCR; in TCRdb, only in-frame clones are kept and a portion is missing. V and J calls and clone size come straight from that table; D and trimming were deduced from the DNA. Found here are over 250,000 clones, around 90% of them singletons; the top ten hold around 1%. The sample is drawn from a study of blood T cell repertoires in COVID-19. Study summary: T cells, B-cell-depleted T cells, or PBMCs provided the cDNA or gDNA that served as material.

This sequence originates from a woman aged 25 to 45 who had recovered from COVID-19. Sequencing was performed on PBMCs or T cells enriched from blood (not recorded which).

The CDR3 here is CAISNQGLPGNEQFF. The CDR3 DNA sequence: TGTGCCATCAGCAACCAGGGACTACCAGGGAATGAGCAGTTCTTC. The chain recombines TRBV10-3 with TRBJ2-1; 7 positions match TRBD2. J gave up 7 bases and V 6 bases, and 12 bases lay outside the gene matches. There are 15 residues in the CDR3. CDR1 is ENHRY, CDR2 SYGVKD, per germline.